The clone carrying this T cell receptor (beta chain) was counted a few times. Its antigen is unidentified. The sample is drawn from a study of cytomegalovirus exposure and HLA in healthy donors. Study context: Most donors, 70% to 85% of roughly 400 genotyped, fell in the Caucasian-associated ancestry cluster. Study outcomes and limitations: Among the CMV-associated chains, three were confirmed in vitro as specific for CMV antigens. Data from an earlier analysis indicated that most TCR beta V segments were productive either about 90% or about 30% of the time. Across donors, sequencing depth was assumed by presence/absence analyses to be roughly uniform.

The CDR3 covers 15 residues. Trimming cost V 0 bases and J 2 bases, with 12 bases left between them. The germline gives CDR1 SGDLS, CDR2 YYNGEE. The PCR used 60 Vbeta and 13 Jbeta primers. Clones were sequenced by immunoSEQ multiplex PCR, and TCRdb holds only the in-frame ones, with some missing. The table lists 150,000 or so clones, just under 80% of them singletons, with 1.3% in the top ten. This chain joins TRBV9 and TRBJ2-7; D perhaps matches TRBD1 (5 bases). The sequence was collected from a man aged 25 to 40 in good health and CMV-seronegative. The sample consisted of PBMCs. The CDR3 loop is CASSVEVGPTYEQYF. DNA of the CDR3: TGTGCCAGCAGCGTAGAAGTGGGGCCCACCTACGAGCAGTACTTC. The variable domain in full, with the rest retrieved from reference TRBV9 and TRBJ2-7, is DSGVTQTPKHLITATGQRVTLRCSPRSGDLSVYWYQQSLDQGLQFLIQYYNGEERAKGNILERFSAQQFPDLHSELNLSSLELGDSALYFCASSVEVGPTYEQYFGPGTRLTVT.